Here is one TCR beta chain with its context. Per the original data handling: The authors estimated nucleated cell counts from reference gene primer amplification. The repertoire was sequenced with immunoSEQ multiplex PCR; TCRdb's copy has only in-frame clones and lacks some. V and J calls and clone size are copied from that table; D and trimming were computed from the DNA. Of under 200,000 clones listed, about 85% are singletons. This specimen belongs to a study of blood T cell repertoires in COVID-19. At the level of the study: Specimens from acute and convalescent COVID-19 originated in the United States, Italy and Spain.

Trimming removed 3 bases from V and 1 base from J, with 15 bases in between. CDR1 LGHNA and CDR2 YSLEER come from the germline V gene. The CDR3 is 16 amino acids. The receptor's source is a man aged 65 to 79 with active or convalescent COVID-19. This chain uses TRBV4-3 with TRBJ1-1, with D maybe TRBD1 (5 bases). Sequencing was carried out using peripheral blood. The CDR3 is CASSQPSGTKNTEAFF. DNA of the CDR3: TGCGCCAGCAGCCAGCCCTCCGGGACTAAGAACACTGAAGCTTTCTTT.